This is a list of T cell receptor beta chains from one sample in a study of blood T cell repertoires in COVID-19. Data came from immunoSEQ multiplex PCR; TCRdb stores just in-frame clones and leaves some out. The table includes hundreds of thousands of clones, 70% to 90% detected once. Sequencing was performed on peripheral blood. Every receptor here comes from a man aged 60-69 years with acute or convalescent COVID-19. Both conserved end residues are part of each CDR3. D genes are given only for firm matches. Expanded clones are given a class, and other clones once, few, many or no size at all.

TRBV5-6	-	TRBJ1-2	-	TGTGCCAGCGCGGACATACCCGCAACTCATGGCTACACCTTC	CASADIPATHGYTF
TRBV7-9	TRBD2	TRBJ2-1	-	TGTGCCAGCAGCCCCACCGGTCTAGCGGGGTACAATGAGCAGTTCTTC	CASSPTGLAGYNEQFF
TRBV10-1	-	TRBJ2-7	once	TGCGCCAGCAAAAGGGGGGACTATCCTCCGAAATATTACGAGCAGTACTTC	CASKRGDYPPKYYEQYF
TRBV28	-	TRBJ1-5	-	TGTGCCAGCAGGAGGGTTGGAGCCCCCCAGCATTTT	CASRRVGAPQHF
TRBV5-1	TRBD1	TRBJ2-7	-	TGCGCCAGCAGCCCGCTGGGACAGGGCCTTTACGAGCAGTACTTC	CASSPLGQGLYEQYF
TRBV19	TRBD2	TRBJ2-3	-	TGTGCCAGTAGTATATCAACTATACGTGCGGGGGGGCCCGCAGATACGCAGTATTTT	CASSISTIRAGGPADTQYF
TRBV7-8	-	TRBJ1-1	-	TGTGCCAGCACCCTGGGGGGGGACACTGAAGCTTTCTTT	CASTLGGDTEAFF
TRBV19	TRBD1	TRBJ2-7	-	TGTGCCAGTAGGGCCGGACAGGGAGCCACCTACGAGCAGTACTTC	CASRAGQGATYEQYF
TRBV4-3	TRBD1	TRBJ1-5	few	TGCGCCAGCAGCCAAGTGACAGGGTTAGGCAATCAGCCCCAGCATTTT	CASSQVTGLGNQPQHF
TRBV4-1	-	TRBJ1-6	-	TGCGCCAGCAGCTTTAATTCTAGGAGCTCCTATAATTCACCCCTCCACTTT	CASSFNSRSSYNSPLHF
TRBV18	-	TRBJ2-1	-	TGTGCCAGCTCACCAGGGCTAGCGACGCATGAGCAGTTCTTC	CASSPGLATHEQFF
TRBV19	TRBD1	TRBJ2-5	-	TGTGCCAGTAGTCGACAGGGGGCCAGGGAGACCCAGTACTTC	CASSRQGARETQYF
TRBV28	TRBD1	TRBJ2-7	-	TGTGCCAGCAGTACCGGGACAGGGTCCTACGAGCAGTACTTC	CASSTGTGSYEQYF
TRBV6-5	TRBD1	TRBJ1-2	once	TGTGCCAGCAGCCGACAGGGAGAGGTTGATGGCTACACCTTC	CASSRQGEVDGYTF
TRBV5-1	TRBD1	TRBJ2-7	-	TGCGCCAGCAGCTTGGCCAGTGGACAGGGTGGGGAGCAGTACTTC	CASSLASGQGGEQYF
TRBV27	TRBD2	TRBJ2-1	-	TGTGCCAGCAGTCTTTTCGGGGGGATCTCCTACAATGAGCAGTTCTTC	CASSLFGGISYNEQFF
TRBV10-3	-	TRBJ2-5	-	TGTGCCATCAGTTCTTCCCAGCGGAGTCAAGAGACCCAGTACTTC	CAISSSQRSQETQYF
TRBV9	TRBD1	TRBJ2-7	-	TGTGCCAGCAGTCTTAATCCGGGACAGGGGGACTACGAGCAGTACTTC	CASSLNPGQGDYEQYF
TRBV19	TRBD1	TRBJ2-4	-	TGTGCCAGTAGTAGGACAGGGGGCTTGGTTCAGTACTTC	CASSRTGGLVQYF
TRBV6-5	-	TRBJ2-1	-	TGTGCCAGCAGTTCATCCTCCACATACAATGAGCAGTTCTTC	CASSSSSTYNEQFF
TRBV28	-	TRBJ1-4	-	TGTGCCAGCAGTTTAGGGCAGGCAAAACTGTTTTTT	CASSLGQAKLFF
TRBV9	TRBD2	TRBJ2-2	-	TGTGCCAGCAGCATGGGACTAGCGGGGGGTACCAAAACTTCAACCGGGGAGCTGTTTTTT	CASSMGLAGGTKTSTGELFF
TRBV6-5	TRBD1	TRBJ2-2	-	TGTGCCAGCAGTTACTGGACAGGGAATCCCGGGGAGCTGTTTTTT	CASSYWTGNPGELFF
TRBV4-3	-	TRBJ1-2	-	TGCGCCAGCAGCCCCGGACAGTTCCAGAACTATGGCTACACCTTC	CASSPGQFQNYGYTF
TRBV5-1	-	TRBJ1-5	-	TGCGCCAGCAGCCTACAGGGTTTTAGGAATCAGCCCCAGCATTTT	CASSLQGFRNQPQHF
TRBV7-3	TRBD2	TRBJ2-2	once	TGTGCCAGCAGCCCAGGACTAGCGGGGGGGCGAGGCACCGGGGAGCTGTTTTTT	CASSPGLAGGRGTGELFF
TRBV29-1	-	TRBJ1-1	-	TGCAGCGTTCGGACAAACGAAGCTTTCTTT	CSVRTNEAFF
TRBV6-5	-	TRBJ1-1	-	TGTGCCAGCAGTTACGACAGGAACACTGAAGCTTTCTTT	CASSYDRNTEAFF
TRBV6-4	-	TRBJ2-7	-	TGTGCCAGCAGTAAAGACTGGAGCTCCTACGAGCAGTACTTC	CASSKDWSSYEQYF
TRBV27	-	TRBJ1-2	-	TGTGCCAGCAGCCGAAACGGACAAGGGAACTATGGCTACACCTTC	CASSRNGQGNYGYTF
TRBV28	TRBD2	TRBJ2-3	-	TGTGCCAGCAGTCCGACTAGCGGGGGGGCTTCCGCAGATACGCAGTATTTT	CASSPTSGGASADTQYF
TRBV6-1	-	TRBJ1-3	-	TGTGCCAGCAGTGAAAGTGACAGCTCTGGAAACACCATATATTTT	CASSESDSSGNTIYF
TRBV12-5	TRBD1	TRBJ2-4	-	TGTGCTAGTGGTGTAGGACAGGGAAAAAACATTCAGTACTTC	CASGVGQGKNIQYF
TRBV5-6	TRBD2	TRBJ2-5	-	TGTGCCAGCAGCACGGGACTAGCCGAGACCCAGTACTTC	CASSTGLAETQYF
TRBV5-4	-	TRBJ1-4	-	TGTGCCAGCAGCTTGACGCTCGGGGGTGAAAAACTGTTTTTT	CASSLTLGGEKLFF
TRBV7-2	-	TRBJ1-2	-	TGTGCCAGCAGCTTAGTAACCGCGGGAAACTATGGCTACACCTTC	CASSLVTAGNYGYTF
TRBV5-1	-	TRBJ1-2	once	TGCGCCAGCAGCCACGGACACGAAGGCCAATCCGATGGCTACACCTTC	CASSHGHEGQSDGYTF
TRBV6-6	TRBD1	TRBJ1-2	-	TGTGCCAGCAGCCGAGGACAGGGGGCTCTCGTAAACTATGGCTACACCTTC	CASSRGQGALVNYGYTF
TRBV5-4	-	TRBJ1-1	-	TGTGCCAGCAGCTTGACAGTTATGAACACTGAAGCTTTCTTT	CASSLTVMNTEAFF
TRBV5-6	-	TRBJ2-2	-	TGTGCCAGCAGCGTGAGAGGGCCCGGGGAGCTGTTTTTT	CASSVRGPGELFF
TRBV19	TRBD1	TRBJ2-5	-	TGTGCCAGTAGTATAGCTAAAGACCGGGACAGTCGCCAGGGGACCCAGTACTTC	CASSIAKDRDSRQGTQYF
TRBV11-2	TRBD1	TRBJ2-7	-	TGTGCCAGCACCCCGGGACAGGGTTTAGGCGAGCAGTACTTC	CASTPGQGLGEQYF
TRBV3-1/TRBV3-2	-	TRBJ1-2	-	TGTGCCAGCAGCCCTTTCTTGGGGGCGGTAGGCTACACCTTC	CASSPFLGAVGYTF
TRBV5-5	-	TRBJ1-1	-	TGTGCCAGCAGCCCTGTTGCGGGTCTGGGGAAGAACACTGAAGCTTTCTTT	CASSPVAGLGKNTEAFF
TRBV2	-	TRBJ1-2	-	TGTGCCAGCAGTGAAGCTCCTCCTTATGGCTACACCTTC	CASSEAPPYGYTF
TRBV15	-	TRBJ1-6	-	TGTGCCACCAGCAGAGACAGTGGCTCGCCCCTCCACTTT	CATSRDSGSPLHF
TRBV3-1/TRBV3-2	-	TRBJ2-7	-	TGTGCCAGCAGCCAACTCATCGGTGGCTCCTACGAGCAGTACTTC	CASSQLIGGSYEQYF